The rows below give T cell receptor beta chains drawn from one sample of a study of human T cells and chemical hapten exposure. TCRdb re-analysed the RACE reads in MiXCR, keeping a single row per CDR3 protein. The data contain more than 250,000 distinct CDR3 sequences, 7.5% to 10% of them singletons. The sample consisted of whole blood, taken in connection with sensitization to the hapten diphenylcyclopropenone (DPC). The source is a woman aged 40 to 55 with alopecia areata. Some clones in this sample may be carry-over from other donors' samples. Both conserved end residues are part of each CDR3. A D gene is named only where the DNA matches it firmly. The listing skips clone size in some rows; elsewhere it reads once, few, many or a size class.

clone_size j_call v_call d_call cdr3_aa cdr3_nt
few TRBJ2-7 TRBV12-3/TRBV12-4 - CASSPGPNYEQYF TGTGCCAGCAGTCCCGGGCCAAACTACGAGCAGTACTTC
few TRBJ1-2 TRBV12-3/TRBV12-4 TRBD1 CASSTDRTDYGYTF TGTGCCAGCAGTACGGACAGGACGGACTATGGCTACACCTTC
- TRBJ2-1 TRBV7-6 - CASSSRTRPPNEQFF TGTGCCAGCAGCTCACGGACTCGGCCGCCCAATGAGCAGTTCTTC
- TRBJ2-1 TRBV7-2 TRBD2 CASSLKREGQGQFF TGTGCCAGCAGCTTAAAGCGGGAGGGGCAGGGGCAGTTCTTC
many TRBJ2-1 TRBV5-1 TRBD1 CASTSIAGTGPYNEQFF TGCGCCAGCACCTCCATCGCCGGGACAGGGCCCTACAATGAGCAGTTCTTC
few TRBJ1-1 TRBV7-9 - CASSSNQGEAFF TGTGCCAGCAGCTCAAATCAGGGTGAAGCTTTCTTT
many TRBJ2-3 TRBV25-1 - CASSGGGAESTDTQYF TGTGCCAGCAGTGGAGGGGGGGCGGAGAGCACAGATACGCAGTATTTT
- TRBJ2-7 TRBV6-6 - CASSPLGVSYEQYF TGTGCCAGCAGCCCCCTAGGGGTCTCCTACGAGCAGTACTTC
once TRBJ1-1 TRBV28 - CASRVHGGRAEAFF TGTGCCAGCAGAGTCCATGGGGGGCGGGCTGAAGCTTTCTTT
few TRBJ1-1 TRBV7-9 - CASILSGRSTEAFF TGTGCCAGCATCCTTTCCGGGAGGAGCACTGAAGCTTTCTTT
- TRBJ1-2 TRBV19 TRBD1 CASSIQGEVGYTF TGTGCCAGTAGTATTCAGGGGGAAGTTGGCTACACCTTC
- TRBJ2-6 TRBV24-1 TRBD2 CAPPPAGEGSGANVLTF TGTGCCCCCCCCCCCGCGGGAGAGGGCTCTGGGGCCAACGTCCTGACTTTC
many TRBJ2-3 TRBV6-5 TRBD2 CASSPGLAGGSDTQYF TGTGCCAGCAGTCCGGGACTAGCGGGAGGATCAGATACGCAGTATTTT
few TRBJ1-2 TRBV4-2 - CASSQEEQGVYGYTF TGTGCCAGCAGCCAAGAGGAACAAGGGGTCTATGGCTACACCTTC
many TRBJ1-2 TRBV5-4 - CASSLSGRDYGYTF TGTGCCAGCAGCTTGTCAGGGAGGGACTATGGCTACACCTTC
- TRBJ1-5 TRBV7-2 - CASSWAGFQPQHF TGTGCCAGCAGCTGGGCAGGGTTTCAGCCCCAGCATTTT
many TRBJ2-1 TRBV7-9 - CASSPTNPNEQFF TGTGCCAGCAGCCCGACTAACCCCAATGAGCAGTTCTTC
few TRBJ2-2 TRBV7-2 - CASSLVVGMNTGELFF TGTGCCAGCAGCTTAGTCGTGGGAATGAACACCGGGGAGCTGTTTTTT
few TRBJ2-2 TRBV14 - CASSRGDAGELFF TGTGCCAGCAGCCGGGGAGATGCCGGGGAGCTGTTTTTT
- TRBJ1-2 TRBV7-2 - CASSFDVDNYGYTF TGTGCCAGCAGCTTTGATGTCGATAACTATGGCTACACCTTC
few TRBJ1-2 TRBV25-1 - CASSEEGGPYYGYTF TGTGCCAGCAGTGAGGAAGGCGGACCCTACTATGGCTACACCTTC
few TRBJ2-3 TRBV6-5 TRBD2 CASSSMTSDADTQYF TGTGCCAGCAGTTCTATGACTAGCGATGCAGATACGCAGTATTTT
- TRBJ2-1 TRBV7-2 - CASSLVAQGYNEQFF TGTGCCAGCAGCTTAGTTGCCCAGGGGTACAATGAGCAGTTCTTC
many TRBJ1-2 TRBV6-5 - CASSYDLGTGRFYGYTF TGTGCCAGCAGTTACGACCTCGGCACAGGGCGCTTCTATGGCTACACCTTC
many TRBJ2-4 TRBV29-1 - CSYFGDGNIQYF TGCAGCTATTTCGGGGACGGAAACATTCAGTACTTC
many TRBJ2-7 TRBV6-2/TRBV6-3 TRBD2 CASTGEGYF TGTGCCAGCACCGGGGAGGGGTACTTC
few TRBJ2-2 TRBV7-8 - CASSLATAANTGELFF TGTGCCAGCAGCTTAGCTACAGCAGCGAACACCGGGGAGCTGTTTTTT
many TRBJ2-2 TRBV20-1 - CSASLGSRRRVTGELFF TGCAGTGCTAGCCTGGGCTCACGTCGGAGAGTCACCGGGGAGCTGTTTTTT
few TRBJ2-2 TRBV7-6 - CASSLANSGLAGTGELFF TGTGCCAGCAGCTTAGCTAATTCGGGCCTAGCCGGCACCGGGGAGCTGTTTTTT
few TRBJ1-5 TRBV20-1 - CSAGGRYSNQPQHF TGCAGTGCCGGGGGGCGGTATAGCAATCAGCCCCAGCATTTT
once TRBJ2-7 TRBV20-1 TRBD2 CSARIAGEGYEQYF TGCAGTGCTAGAATAGCGGGAGAGGGCTACGAGCAGTACTTC
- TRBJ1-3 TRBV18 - CASSPMTLSGNTIYF TGTGCCAGCTCACCAATGACCCTCTCTGGAAACACCATATATTTT
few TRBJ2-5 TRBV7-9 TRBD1 CASSPRTGGETQYF TGTGCCAGCAGCCCCAGGACAGGGGGCGAGACCCAGTACTTC